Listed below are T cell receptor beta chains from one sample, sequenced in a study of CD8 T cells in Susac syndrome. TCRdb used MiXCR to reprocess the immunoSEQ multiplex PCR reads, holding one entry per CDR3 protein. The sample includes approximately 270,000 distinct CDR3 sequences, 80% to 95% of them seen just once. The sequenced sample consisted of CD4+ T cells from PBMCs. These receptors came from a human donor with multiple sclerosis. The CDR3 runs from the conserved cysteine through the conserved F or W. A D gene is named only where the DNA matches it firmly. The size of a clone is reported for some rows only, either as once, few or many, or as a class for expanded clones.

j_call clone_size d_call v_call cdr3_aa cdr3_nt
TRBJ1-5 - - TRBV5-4 CASSSGITQPQHF TGTGCCAGCAGCTCTGGGATTACTCAGCCCCAGCATTTT
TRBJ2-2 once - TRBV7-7 CASRQGRTEGGELFF TGTGCCAGCAGGCAAGGACGGACCGAGGGCGGGGAGCTGTTTTTT
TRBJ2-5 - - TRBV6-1 CASSEAWKGERGTQYF TGTGCCAGCAGTGAAGCATGGAAGGGGGAGAGGGGGACCCAGTACTTC
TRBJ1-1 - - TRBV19 CASSTGPMNTEAFF TGTGCCAGTAGTACCGGACCCATGAACACTGAAGCTTTCTTT
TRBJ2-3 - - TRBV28 CASIKTRGLLNTQYF TGTGCCAGCATCAAAACCCGCGGGCTCTTAAATACGCAGTATTTT
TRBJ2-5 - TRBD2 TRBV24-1 CATSDERGTGETQYF TGTGCCACCAGTGATGAGCGGGGAACCGGGGAGACCCAGTACTTC
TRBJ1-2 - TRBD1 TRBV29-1 CSIGEGGGYTF TGCAGCATCGGCGAAGGGGGCGGCTACACCTTC
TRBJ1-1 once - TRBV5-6 CASSVVEFTEAFF TGTGCCAGCAGCGTGGTAGAGTTCACTGAAGCTTTCTTT
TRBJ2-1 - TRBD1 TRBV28 CASSLGSGTGTYNEQFF TGTGCCAGCAGTTTGGGATCCGGGACAGGAACTTACAATGAGCAGTTCTTC
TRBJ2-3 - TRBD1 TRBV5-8 CASSNRQGEDTQYF TGTGCCAGCAGCAATAGACAGGGTGAGGATACGCAGTATTTT
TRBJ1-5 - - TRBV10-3 CAISAPGLNQPQHF TGTGCCATCAGTGCTCCAGGACTCAATCAGCCCCAGCATTTT
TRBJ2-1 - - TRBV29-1 CSGSTTGSNNEQFF TGCAGCGGATCCACCACCGGGAGCAACAATGAGCAGTTCTTC
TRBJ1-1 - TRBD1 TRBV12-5 CASGLDRVAFF TGTGCTAGTGGTTTAGACAGGGTTGCTTTCTTT
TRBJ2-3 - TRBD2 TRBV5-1 CASSLFYSGNGADTQYF TGCGCCAGCAGCTTGTTTTACAGCGGGAACGGAGCAGATACGCAGTATTTT
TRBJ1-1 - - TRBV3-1 CASSQGPYTEAFF TGTGCCAGCAGTCAGGGGCCGTACACTGAAGCTTTCTTT
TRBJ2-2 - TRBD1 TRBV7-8 CASSLRDRGRGGELFF TGTGCCAGCAGCTTAAGGGACAGGGGGCGAGGCGGGGAGCTGTTTTTT
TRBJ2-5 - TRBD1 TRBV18 CASSPTDRPGETQYF TGTGCCAGCTCACCTACGGACAGGCCTGGGGAGACCCAGTACTTC
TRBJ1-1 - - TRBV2 CASSEEWVEAFF TGTGCCAGCAGTGAAGAATGGGTTGAAGCTTTCTTT
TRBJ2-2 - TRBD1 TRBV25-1 CASDRGRAGELFF TGTGCCAGCGACAGGGGTCGGGCCGGGGAGCTGTTTTTT
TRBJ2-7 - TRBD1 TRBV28 CASSLDQGENSYEQYF TGTGCCAGCAGTTTGGATCAGGGGGAAAACTCCTACGAGCAGTACTTC
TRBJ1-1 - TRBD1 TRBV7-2 CASSLGKLGTGVSTEAFF TGTGCCAGCAGCTTAGGGAAGCTGGGGACAGGGGTTAGCACTGAAGCTTTCTTT
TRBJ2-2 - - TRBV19 CAGRGAGELFF TGTGCCGGCAGGGGTGCCGGGGAGCTGTTTTTT
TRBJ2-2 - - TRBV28 CASRQDSGELFF TGTGCCAGCAGACAGGACAGCGGGGAGCTGTTTTTT
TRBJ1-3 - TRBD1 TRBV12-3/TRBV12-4 CASSNRNRGGIGNTIYF TGTGCCAGCAGTAACCGTAACAGGGGGGGTATCGGAAACACCATATATTTT
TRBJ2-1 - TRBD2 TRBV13 CASSRGGGSSYEQFF TGTGCCAGCAGTAGGGGTGGCGGGAGCAGCTATGAGCAGTTCTTC
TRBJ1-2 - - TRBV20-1 CSAPALRAGTIGYTF TGCAGTGCCCCTGCCCTTCGGGCAGGGACTATAGGCTACACCTTC